This T cell receptor beta chain is from a study of shared clonotypes between healthy human individuals. Generated by immunoSEQ multiplex PCR, the TCRdb table keeps only in-frame clones and is missing some. The data hold about 1.4 million clones, with around 95% observed a single time. V gave up 0 bases and J gave up 5 bases; unmatched junction bases: 5. Germline V CDR1 and CDR2: SGDLS, YYNGEE. This CDR3 has 15 amino acids. Material for sequencing was naive CD4+ T cells sorted from blood. Stated subset: CD45RA+ positively selected. This receptor was identified in a man aged 25 to 45 in good health. This chain links TRBV9 with TRBJ2-5; 9 nucleotides match TRBD2. This CDR3 reads CASSVGVAGAETQYF. For the CDR3, the DNA is TGTGCCAGCAGCGTAGGAGTAGCGGGAGCGGAGACCCAGTACTTC.